This entry features one TCR beta chain sequence. Profiled with immunoSEQ multiplex PCR; TCRdb holds only in-frame clones, not every one. This sample has around 92,000 clones, with approximately 91% found just once. This entry belongs to a study of T cells in localized non-small cell lung cancer. V shed 4 bases and J shed 2 bases, with 12 bases lying between them. CDR1 is MNHNS and CDR2 is SASEGT in the germline V gene. This CDR3 has 15 amino acids. This sample comprised PBMCs, obtained before any cancer treatment. V is TRBV6-1 and J is TRBJ2-1; D is undetermined. The sequence derives from a woman aged 35 to 69 with stage II squamous cell lung carcinoma. CDR3 DNA sequence: TGTGCCAGCAGTGTCCGGCAGGACCCCTACAATGAGCAGTTCTTC. This sequence encodes CASSVRQDPYNEQFF.